The 15 T cell receptor beta chains below come from one sample, sequenced in a study of neurological immune-mediated disorders. Via MiXCR, TCRdb re-called the 5' RACE reads, giving one row per CDR3 protein. This table has over 25,000 distinct CDR3 sequences, roughly 25% appearing once. Sequencing input: CD4+ T cells from blood. These receptors were obtained from a man in his fifties with HTLV-1-associated myelopathy (HAM/TSP).

This clonotype was detected only once. This chain links TRBV20-1 with TRBJ1-1, with 10 bases fitting TRBD1. Germline loops: CDR1 DFQATT, CDR2 SNEGSKA (reference sequence). The J segment lost 4 bases and the V segment lost 5 bases, leaving 7 bases of the junction unmatched. The CDR3 consists of 14 residues. CDR3 DNA: TGCAGTGCTGGTACCGGGACAGGGGCCACTGAAGCTTTCTTT. Its protein is CSAGTGTGATEAFF.

This clonotype appeared many times. The J gene is TRBJ1-6, the V gene TRBV6-5; TRBD1 is a possible D gene (5 bases). The CDR3 has 12 amino acids. V lost 6 bases and J lost 7, with 7 bases in between. Germline V gene data show CDR1 as MNHEY and CDR2 as SVGAGI. The CDR3 DNA reads TGTGCCAGCAGCCGGGGGAATTCACCCCTCCACTTT. It encodes CASSRGNSPLHF.

This clonotype was picked up many times. The chain is built from TRBV5-1 and TRBJ1-2, with 10 bases lining up with TRBD1. CDR3 length equals 17 residues. The ends lost 3 bases at V and 8 bases at J; junction bases unmatched: 16. From germline, CDR1 is SGHRS and CDR2 YFSETQ. As DNA, the CDR3 is TGCGCCAGCAGCTCGGGACAGGGGATGCGGATGCAGGGCGGCTACACCTTC. As protein: CASSSGQGMRMQGGYTF.

V gene TRBV18 combines with J gene TRBJ2-4, with a weak D call TRBD2 (6 bases). Germline V gives CDR1 KGHSH, CDR2 LQKENI. The CDR3 has 18 residues. V lost 3 bases and J lost 8, with 26 bases in between. The CDR3 bases are TGTGCCAGCTCACCCCGGAGGGGAGGCAGGGTAGTCCCGGACATTCAGTACTTC. Translation gives CASSPRRGGRVVPDIQYF.

V and J are TRBV5-6 and TRBJ1-6; 7 bases agree with TRBD1. Per germline, CDR1 SGHDT and CDR2 YYEEEE. Trimming cost V 3 bases and J 5 bases; bases outside gene matches: 2. The CDR3 sequence is 14 residues long. For the CDR3, the DNA is TGTGCCAGCAGCTCAGGGGGAGATAATTCACCCCTCCACTTT. It encodes CASSSGGDNSPLHF. The whole variable domain, filled in from reference TRBV5-6 and TRBJ1-6, reads DAGVTQSPTHLIKTRGQQVTLRCSPKSGHDTVSWYQQALGQGPQFIFQYYEEEERQRGNFPDRFSGHQFPNYSSELNVNALLLGDSALYLCASSSGGDNSPLHFGNGTRLTVT.

The rearrangement links TRBV4-2 to TRBJ1-3; D is undetermined. Between the trimmed V and J ends, which lost 0 bases and 3 bases, there was a span of 12 bases. The CDR3 has 16 residues. Looked up from germline, CDR1 is LGHNA and CDR2 is YNFKEQ. The CDR3 here is CASSQDVGYYGNTIYF. The CDR3 bases are TGTGCCAGCAGCCAAGATGTTGGGTACTATGGAAACACCATATATTTT.

This clonotype turned up a few times. The CDR3 reads CASSDGTIGGDGYTF. The DNA of the CDR3 is TGTGCCAGCAGTGACGGGACAATTGGCGGGGATGGCTACACCTTC. The chain joins TRBV25-1 to TRBJ1-2, with a tentative D call TRBD1 (6 bases). Per germline, CDR1 MGHDK and CDR2 SYGVNS. The CDR3 has 15 residues. The V and J ends lost 3 bases and 6 bases respectively, with 17 bases between them.

This clonotype has a count of ten or more. The chain uses TRBV5-6 and TRBJ2-3; TRBD2 aligns across 8 bases. V shed 2 bases, J shed 3 bases, and the junction held 2 bases outside the gene matches. This CDR3 is 14 amino acids long. Germline CDR1 is SGHDT and CDR2 is YYEEEE. The CDR3, as DNA: TGTGCCAGCAGCTTACTAGCGGCGACAGATACGCAGTATTTT. Protein: CASSLLAATDTQYF. The whole variable domain, filled in from reference TRBV5-6 and TRBJ2-3, reads DAGVTQSPTHLIKTRGQQVTLRCSPKSGHDTVSWYQQALGQGPQFIFQYYEEEERQRGNFPDRFSGHQFPNYSSELNVNALLLGDSALYLCASSLLAATDTQYFGPGTRLTVL.

The V gene is TRBV2, the J gene TRBJ2-1; TRBD2 is a possible D gene (6 bases). The V gene's germline CDR1 is SNHLY and CDR2 FYNNEI. The V gene lost 7 bases and the J gene lost 9 bases, with 19 bases spanning the gap. The CDR3 has 14 amino acids. The CDR3 spells CASTREAGPGEQFF. The CDR3 DNA sequence: TGTGCCAGCACAAGAGAGGCGGGGCCCGGTGAGCAGTTCTTC.

The sample holds many counts of this clonotype. The chain carries TRBV5-6 and TRBJ1-1; a weak D match, TRBD1 (6 bases). Germline CDR1 is SGHDT and CDR2 is YYEEEE. The V and J ends lost 0 bases and 4 bases respectively, with 19 bases between them. This CDR3 has 17 amino acids. CDR3: CASSLAAGVPSGTEAFF. CDR3 DNA sequence: TGTGCCAGCAGCTTGGCCGCAGGGGTCCCTTCCGGCACTGAAGCTTTCTTT.

This clonotype was seen only once. This sequence joins TRBV7-9 and TRBJ2-1, with 12 bases identical to TRBD2. This CDR3 contains 20 residues. V was clipped by 5 bases and J by 6 bases; unmatched bases: 20. From germline, CDR1 is SEHNR and CDR2 FQNEAQ (reference sequence). DNA of the CDR3: TGTGCCAGCAGCCCCCGACTAGCGGGAGAGGTTAGGGGAACCGGCAATGAGCAGTTCTTC. Its translation is CASSPRLAGEVRGTGNEQFF. Full variable domain (missing parts from reference TRBV7-9 and TRBJ2-1): DTGVSQNPRHKITKRGQNVTFRCDPISEHNRLYWYRQTLGQGPEFLTYFQNEAQLEKSRLLSDRFSAERPKGSFSTLEIQRTEQGDSAMYLCASSPRLAGEVRGTGNEQFFGPGTRLTVL.

This clonotype was found a few times. The chain is built from TRBV29-1 and TRBJ1-1; possibly TRBD1 for D (5 bases). CDR1 SQVTM and CDR2 ANQGSEA come from the germline V gene. Trimming took off 7 bases at V and 4 bases at J, with 16 bases between the two ends. This CDR3 is built from 13 residues. CDR3 in amino acids: CSATPGGSTEAFF. The CDR3 region has the DNA TGCAGCGCCACCCCGGGGGGTAGCACTGAAGCTTTCTTT.

This clonotype has ten or more counts. The V call is TRBV7-2, the J call TRBJ1-2; D unclear. The CDR3 sequence is 12 residues long. From germline, CDR1 is SGHTA and CDR2 FQGNSA. V lost 5 bases and J 6 bases, leaving 10 bases between the germline ends. The CDR3 spells CASSPDDHGYTF. DNA for the CDR3: TGTGCCAGCAGCCCTGATGACCATGGCTACACCTTC. Using reference TRBV7-2 and TRBJ1-2 for the parts outside the CDR3, the full variable domain is GAGVSQSPSNKVTEKGKDVELRCDPISGHTALYWYRQSLGQGLEFLIYFQGNSAPDKSGLPSDRFSAERTGGSVSTLTIQRTQQEDSAVYLCASSPDDHGYTFGSGTRLTVV.

This clonotype was seen many times. The chain joins TRBV29-1 to TRBJ1-4; 7 nucleotides match TRBD1. Trimming removed 0 bases from V and 3 bases from J; junction bases left unmatched: 13. The CDR3 spans 18 residues. The germline CDR1 and CDR2 sequences are SQVTM and ANQGSEA. The CDR3 protein is CSVEDALGRQGANEKLFF. CDR3 DNA: TGCAGCGTTGAAGATGCCCTAGGACGACAGGGTGCTAATGAAAAACTGTTTTTT.

Ten or more counts support this clonotype. The CDR3 sequence: CASRDGKAHQPQHF. The CDR3 DNA follows: TGTGCCAGCAGGGACGGGAAAGCCCATCAGCCCCAGCATTTT. This sequence joins TRBV6-6 and TRBJ1-5; D not certain. Looked up from germline, CDR1 is MNHNY and CDR2 is SVGAGI (reference sequence). Trimming stripped 6 bases from V and 5 bases from J, with 14 bases between. The CDR3 consists of 14 residues.